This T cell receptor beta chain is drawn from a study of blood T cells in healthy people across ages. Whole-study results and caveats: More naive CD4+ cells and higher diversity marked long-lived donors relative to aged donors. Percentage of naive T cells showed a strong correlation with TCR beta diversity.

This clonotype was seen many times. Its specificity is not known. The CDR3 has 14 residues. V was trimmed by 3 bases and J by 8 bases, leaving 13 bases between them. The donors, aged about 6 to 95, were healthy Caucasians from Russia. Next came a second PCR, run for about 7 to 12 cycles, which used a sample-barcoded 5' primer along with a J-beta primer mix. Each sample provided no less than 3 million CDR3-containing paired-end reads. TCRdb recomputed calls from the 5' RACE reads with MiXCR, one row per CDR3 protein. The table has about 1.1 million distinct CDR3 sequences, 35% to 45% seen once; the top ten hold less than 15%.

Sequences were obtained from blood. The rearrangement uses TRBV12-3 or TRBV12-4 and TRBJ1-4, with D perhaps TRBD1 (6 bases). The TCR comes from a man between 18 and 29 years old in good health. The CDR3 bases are TGTGCCAGCAGTTTTACAGGGATGGGGGAAAAACTGTTTTTT. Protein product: CASSFTGMGEKLFF.